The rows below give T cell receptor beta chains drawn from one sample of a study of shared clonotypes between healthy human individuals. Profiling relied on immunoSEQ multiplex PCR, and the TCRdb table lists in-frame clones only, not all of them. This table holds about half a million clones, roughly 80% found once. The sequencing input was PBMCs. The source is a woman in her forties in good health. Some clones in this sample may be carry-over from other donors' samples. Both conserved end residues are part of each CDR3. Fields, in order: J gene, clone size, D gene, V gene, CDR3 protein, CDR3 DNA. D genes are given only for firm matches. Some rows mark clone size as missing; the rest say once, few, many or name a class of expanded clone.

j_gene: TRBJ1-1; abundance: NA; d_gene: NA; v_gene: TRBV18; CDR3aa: CASSPPSGMSRHTEAFF; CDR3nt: TGTGCCAGCTCACCACCGTCGGGTATGAGTAGGCACACTGAAGCTTTCTTT
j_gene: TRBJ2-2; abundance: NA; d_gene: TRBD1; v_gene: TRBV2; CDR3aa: CASSRTGGKNTGELFF; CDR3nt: TGTGCCAGCAGTCGGACAGGGGGAAAGAACACCGGGGAGCTGTTTTTT
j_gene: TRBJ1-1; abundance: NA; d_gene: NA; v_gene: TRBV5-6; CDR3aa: CASSLRRFEAFF; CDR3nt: TGTGCCAGCAGCTTGCGAAGGTTCGAAGCTTTCTTT
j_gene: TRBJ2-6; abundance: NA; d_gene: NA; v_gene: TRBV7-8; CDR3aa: CASSPSQSGANVLTF; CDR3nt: TGTGCCAGCAGCCCTTCGCAGTCGGGGGCCAACGTCCTGACTTTC
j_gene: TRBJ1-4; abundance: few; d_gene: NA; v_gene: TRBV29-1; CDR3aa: CSVRGSNEKLFF; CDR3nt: TGCAGCGTGAGGGGATCTAATGAAAAACTGTTTTTT
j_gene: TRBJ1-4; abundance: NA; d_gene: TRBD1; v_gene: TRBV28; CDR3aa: CASSLWGQFAEKLFF; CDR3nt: TGTGCCAGCAGTTTATGGGGACAGTTCGCTGAAAAACTGTTTTTT
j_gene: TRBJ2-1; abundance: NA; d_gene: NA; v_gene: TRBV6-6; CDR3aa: CASSYSRANEQFF; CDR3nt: TGTGCCAGCAGTTACTCCAGGGCCAATGAGCAGTTCTTC
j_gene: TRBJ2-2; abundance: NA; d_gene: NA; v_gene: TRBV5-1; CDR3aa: CASSLDGPGELFF; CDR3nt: TGCGCCAGCAGCTTGGACGGGCCCGGGGAGCTGTTTTTT
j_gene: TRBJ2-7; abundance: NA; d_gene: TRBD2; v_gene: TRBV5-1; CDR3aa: CASRDPSGSNEQYF; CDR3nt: TGCGCCAGCAGGGATCCTAGCGGGTCCAACGAGCAGTACTTC
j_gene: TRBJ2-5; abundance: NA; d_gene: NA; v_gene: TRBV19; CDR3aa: CASSGLAEPSYQKTQYF; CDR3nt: TGTGCCAGTAGTGGATTAGCGGAGCCCTCCTACCAAAAGACCCAGTACTTC
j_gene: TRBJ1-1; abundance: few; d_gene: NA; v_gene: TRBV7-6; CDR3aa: CASSFDSNTEAFF; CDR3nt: TGTGCCAGCAGCTTCGACAGCAACACTGAAGCTTTCTTT
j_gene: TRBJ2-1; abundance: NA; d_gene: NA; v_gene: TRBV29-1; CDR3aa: CSVQYNQQFF; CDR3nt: TGCAGCGTTCAATATAATCAGCAGTTCTTC
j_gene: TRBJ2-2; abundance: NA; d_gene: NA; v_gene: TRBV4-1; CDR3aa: CASRERIYTGELFF; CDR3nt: TGCGCCAGCCGGGAGAGGATTTACACCGGGGAGCTGTTTTTT
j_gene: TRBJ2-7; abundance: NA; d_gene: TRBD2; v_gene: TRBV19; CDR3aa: CASSVGTNSYEQYF; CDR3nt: TGTGCCAGTAGTGTGGGGACTAATTCCTACGAGCAGTACTTC
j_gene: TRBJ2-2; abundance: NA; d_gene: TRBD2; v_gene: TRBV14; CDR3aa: CASSQELAGDPGELFF; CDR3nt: TGTGCCAGCAGCCAAGAACTAGCGGGAGACCCCGGGGAGCTGTTTTTT
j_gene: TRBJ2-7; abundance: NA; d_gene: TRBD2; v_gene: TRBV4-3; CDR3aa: CASSQELAGEQYF; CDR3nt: TGCGCCAGCAGCCAAGAGCTAGCGGGAGAGCAGTACTTC
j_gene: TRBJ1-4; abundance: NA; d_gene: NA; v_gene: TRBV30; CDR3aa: CAWSVRSTNEKLFF; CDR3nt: TGTGCCTGGAGTGTGCGTTCAACTAATGAAAAACTGTTTTTT
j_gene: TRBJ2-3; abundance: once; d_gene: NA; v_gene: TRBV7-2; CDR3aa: CASSLLFREPDTQYF; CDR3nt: TGTGCCAGCAGCTTGCTCTTCCGGGAACCAGATACGCAGTATTTT
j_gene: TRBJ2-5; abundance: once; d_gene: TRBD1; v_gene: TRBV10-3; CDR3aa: CAIRTGGQETQYF; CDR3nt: TGTGCCATCAGAACAGGGGGCCAAGAGACCCAGTACTTC
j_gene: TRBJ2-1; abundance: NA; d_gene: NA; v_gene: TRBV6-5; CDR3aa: CASSTPREQFF; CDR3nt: TGTGCCAGCAGTACCCCAAGAGAGCAGTTCTTC
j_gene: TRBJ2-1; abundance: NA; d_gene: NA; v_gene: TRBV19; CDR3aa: CASTGAPWLF; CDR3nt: TGTGCCAGTACAGGGGCCCCCTGGCTCTTC
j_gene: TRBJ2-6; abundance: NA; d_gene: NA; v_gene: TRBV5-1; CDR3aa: CASSFRGGSSGANVLTF; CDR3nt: TGCGCCAGCAGTTTCCGGGGCGGTAGCTCTGGGGCCAACGTCCTGACTTTC
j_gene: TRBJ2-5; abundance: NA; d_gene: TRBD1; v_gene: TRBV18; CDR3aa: CASSLETGNQETQYF; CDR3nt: TGTGCCAGCTCACTAGAGACAGGGAACCAAGAGACCCAGTACTTC
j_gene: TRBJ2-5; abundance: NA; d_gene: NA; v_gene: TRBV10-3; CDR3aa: CAISESSGAETQYF; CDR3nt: TGTGCCATCAGTGAGTCGTCAGGGGCGGAGACCCAGTACTTC
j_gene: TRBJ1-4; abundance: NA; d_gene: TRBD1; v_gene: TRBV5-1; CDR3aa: CASSGQANEKLFF; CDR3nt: TGCGCCAGCAGCGGACAGGCTAATGAAAAACTGTTTTTT
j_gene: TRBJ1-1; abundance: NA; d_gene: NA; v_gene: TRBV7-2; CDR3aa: CASSLAAGGLGTEAFF; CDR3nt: TGTGCCAGCAGCTTAGCCGCGGGGGGGTTGGGCACTGAAGCTTTCTTT
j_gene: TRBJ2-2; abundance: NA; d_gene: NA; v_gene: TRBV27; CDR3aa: CASSTRTGELFF; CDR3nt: TGTGCCAGCAGTACCAGGACCGGGGAGCTGTTTTTT
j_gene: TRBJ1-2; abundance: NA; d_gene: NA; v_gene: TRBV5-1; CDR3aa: CASSLDGTNYGYTF; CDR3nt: TGCGCCAGCAGCTTGGACGGGACTAACTATGGCTACACCTTC
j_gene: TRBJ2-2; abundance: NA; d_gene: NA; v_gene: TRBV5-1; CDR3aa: CASSLNAGVNTGELFF; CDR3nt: TGCGCCAGCAGCTTGAACGCCGGGGTCAACACCGGGGAGCTGTTTTTT
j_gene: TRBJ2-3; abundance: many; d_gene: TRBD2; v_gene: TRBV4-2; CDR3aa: CASSRALSGINTDTQYF; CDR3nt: TGTGCCAGCAGTCGAGCCCTTAGCGGGATAAACACAGATACGCAGTATTTT
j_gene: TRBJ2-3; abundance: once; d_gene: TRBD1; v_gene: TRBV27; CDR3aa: CASSLDRGSDTQYF; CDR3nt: TGTGCCAGCAGTTTAGACAGGGGGTCAGATACGCAGTATTTT
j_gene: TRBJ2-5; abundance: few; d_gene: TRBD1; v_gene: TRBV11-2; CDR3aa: CASSDRQGEETQYF; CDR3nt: TGTGCCAGCAGCGACCGACAGGGGGAGGAGACCCAGTACTTC
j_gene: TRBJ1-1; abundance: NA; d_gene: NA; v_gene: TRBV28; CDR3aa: CASSSAAEAFF; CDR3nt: TGTGCCAGCAGCTCCGCTGCGGAAGCTTTCTTT
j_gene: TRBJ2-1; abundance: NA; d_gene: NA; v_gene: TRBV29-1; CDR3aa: CSSSYNEQFF; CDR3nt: TGCAGCTCCAGCTACAATGAGCAGTTCTTC
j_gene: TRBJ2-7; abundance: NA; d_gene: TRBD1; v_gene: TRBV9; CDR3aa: CASSAGTGTYEQYF; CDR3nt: TGTGCCAGCAGCGCAGGGACAGGGACTTACGAGCAGTACTTC
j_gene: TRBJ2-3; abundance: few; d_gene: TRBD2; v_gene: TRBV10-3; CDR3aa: CAISESSRGLAGVGTDTQYF; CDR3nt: TGTGCCATCAGTGAGTCAAGCAGAGGACTAGCGGGAGTGGGCACAGATACGCAGTATTTT
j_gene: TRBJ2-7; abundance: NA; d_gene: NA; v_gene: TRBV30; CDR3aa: CAWSGTAFGEQYF; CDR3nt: TGTGCCTGGAGTGGGACAGCCTTTGGGGAGCAGTACTTC
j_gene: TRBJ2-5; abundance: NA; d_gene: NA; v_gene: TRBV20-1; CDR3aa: CSARLEPTQYF; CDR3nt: TGCAGTGCAAGACTCGAGCCGACCCAGTACTTC
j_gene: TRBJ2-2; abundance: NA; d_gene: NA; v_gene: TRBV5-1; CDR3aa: CATSTGSNTGELFF; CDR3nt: TGCGCCACCTCGACAGGCTCGAACACCGGGGAGCTGTTTTTT
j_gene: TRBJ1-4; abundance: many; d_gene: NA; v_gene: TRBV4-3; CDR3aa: CASSQDSGEKLFF; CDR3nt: TGCGCCAGCAGCCAAGATAGTGGTGAAAAACTGTTTTTT
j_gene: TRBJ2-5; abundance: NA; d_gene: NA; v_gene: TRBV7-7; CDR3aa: CASSQGGQETQYF; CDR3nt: TGTGCCAGCAGCCAAGGGGGCCAAGAGACCCAGTACTTC